Following are 16 T cell receptor beta chains from one sample sequenced in a study of T cell responses to AZD1222 COVID-19 vaccine. Sequencing was performed with immunoSEQ multiplex PCR; in TCRdb, only in-frame clones are kept and a portion is missing. In the table there are around 80,000 clones, roughly 80% of which are singletons. The sample in question was peripheral blood, obtained 28 days after the second AZD1222 dose. The receptors derive from an adult who received the AZD1222 COVID-19 vaccine.

The V gene is TRBV24-1, the J gene TRBJ2-5; possible D gene TRBD1, 6 bases. The germline V and J ends were trimmed by 4 bases and 4 bases, with 24 bases remaining between them. Germline CDR1 is KGHDR and CDR2 is SFDVKD. This CDR3 spans 18 amino acids. This chain's CDR3 is CATSDPLGEQGGGETQYF. As DNA, the CDR3 is TGTGCCACCAGTGACCCGCTGGGCGAACAGGGCGGCGGAGAGACCCAGTACTTC.

V usage is TRBV29-1 and J usage is TRBJ1-2; 11 bases agree with TRBD1. V shed 6 bases, J shed 7 bases, and the junction held 4 bases outside the gene matches. The germline V gene has CDR1 SQVTM and CDR2 ANQGSEA. The CDR3 spans 12 residues. The CDR3: CSVGQGVGGYTF. DNA for the CDR3: TGCAGCGTGGGACAGGGGGTCGGTGGCTACACCTTC.

The CDR3 DNA sequence: TGTGCCAGCAGCCCTATTGGGACTAGCGGGAGCCACCAAGAGACCCAGTACTTC. As protein: CASSPIGTSGSHQETQYF. The rearrangement joins TRBV5-6 to TRBJ2-5; 14 nucleotides line up with TRBD2. The trim removed 4 bases at V and 0 bases at J, leaving 8 bases unmatched. CDR3 length: 18 residues. CDR1 is SGHDT, CDR2 YYEEEE, per germline.

J is TRBJ1-1 and V is TRBV18, with 8 positions matching TRBD1. The CDR3 contains 15 residues. Germline V gene data show CDR1 as KGHSH and CDR2 as LQKENI. Trimming at V came to 5 bases and at J to 2 bases, leaving 7 bases not matched to a gene. CDR3 DNA sequence: TGTGCCAGCTCAACGCTGACAGGGGATAACACTGAAGCTTTCTTT. This translates into CASSTLTGDNTEAFF.

The CDR3 here is CATSRASQATSSYEQYF. The CDR3 DNA is TGTGCCACCAGCAGAGCTTCACAGGCGACCAGCTCCTACGAGCAGTACTTC. V usage is TRBV15 and J usage is TRBJ2-7; maybe TRBD1 (5 bases). The CDR3 contains 17 residues. Germline-derived CDR1 and CDR2 are LNHNV and YYDKDF (reference sequence). Trimming removed 1 base from V and 0 bases from J, with 16 bases in between.

This CDR3 reads CATSRETGLMNTEAFF. DNA of the CDR3: TGTGCCACCAGCAGGGAAACAGGGCTCATGAACACTGAAGCTTTCTTT. The rearrangement uses TRBV15 and TRBJ1-1, with a possible D match to TRBD1 (6 bases). V was clipped by 3 bases and J by 0 bases, with 14 bases between them. The CDR3 is made up of 16 amino acids. Germline V gives CDR1 LNHNV, CDR2 YYDKDF (reference sequence).

This clone appeared a single time. The chain has TRBV4-3 and TRBJ1-1; D gene unclear. V lost 0 bases to trimming and J lost 2 bases, with 13 bases between them. There are 16 residues in the CDR3. Germline V lookup: CDR1 LGHNA, CDR2 YSLEER. CDR3 nucleotide sequence: TGCGCCAGCAGCCAAGATAGAACCCACCCTAACACTGAAGCTTTCTTT. Translation: CASSQDRTHPNTEAFF.

The chain is built from TRBV6-2 or TRBV6-3 and TRBJ2-7, with D possibly being TRBD2 (6 bases). V lost 6 bases, J lost 4 bases, and 16 bases lay in between. Per the germline V gene, CDR1 is MNHEY and CDR2 is SVGEGT. CDR3 length: 14 residues. This CDR3 is CASSGGVVVYEQYF. The CDR3 DNA reads TGTGCCAGCAGCGGGGGTGTCGTCGTGTACGAGCAGTACTTC.

The chain joins TRBV19 to TRBJ1-2, with 7 positions matching TRBD1. Germline V gene data show CDR1 as LNHDA and CDR2 as SQIVND (reference sequence). The CDR3 covers 13 residues. After removal of 3 bases from V and 8 bases from J, the junction contained 6 bases not matched to a gene. The CDR3 loop is CASSMEGAGGYTF. For the CDR3, the DNA is TGTGCCAGTAGTATGGAGGGGGCCGGAGGCTACACCTTC.

This clone was recorded only once. The chain has TRBV27 and TRBJ1-6; D gene ambiguous. The germline V and J ends were trimmed by 5 bases and 6 bases, with 8 bases remaining between them. The CDR3 loop spans 13 amino acids. CDR1 and CDR2 from the germline V gene are MNHEY and SMNVEV (reference sequence). In nucleotides, the CDR3 is TGTGCCAGCAGTCCCTACGCTAATTCACCCCTCCACTTT. Translated, it gives CASSPYANSPLHF.

A single count supports this clone. This rearrangement joins TRBV7-2 to TRBJ1-1; D unresolved. The CDR3 runs 14 residues. Trimming cost V 6 bases and J 1 base, with 12 bases left between them. The V gene's germline CDR1 is SGHTA and CDR2 FQGNSA. The CDR3 loop reads CASSRVAQNTEAFF. CDR3 in DNA: TGTGCCAGCAGTCGAGTAGCGCAGAACACTGAAGCTTTCTTT.

This clone was counted only a few times. The chain is built from TRBV18 and TRBJ1-2; 9 bases map to TRBD1. J was trimmed by 8 bases and V by 2 bases; bases with no gene match: 6. CDR1 KGHSH and CDR2 LQKENI come from the germline V gene. The CDR3 runs 14 residues. The CDR3, as DNA: TGTGCCAGCTCACCATCCGGGACAGGGTACGGCTACACCTTC. Protein: CASSPSGTGYGYTF.

This chain uses TRBV28 with TRBJ1-4, with D maybe TRBD1 (6 bases). The CDR3 consists of 14 residues. Deletions cut 6 bases from V and 1 base from J, with 9 bases between. Per germline, CDR1 MDHEN and CDR2 SYDVKM. In nucleotides, the CDR3 is TGTGCCAGCAGCAAACAGGGAACTAATGAAAAACTGTTTTTT. It specifies CASSKQGTNEKLFF.

V usage is TRBV19 and J usage is TRBJ2-1; 11 nucleotides align to TRBD1. The CDR3 runs to 17 residues. The germline V gene encodes CDR1 LNHDA and CDR2 SQIVND (reference sequence). V dropped 5 bases and J dropped 2; count of bases not matched to a gene: 8. The CDR3 loop reads CASSQTGTGGTYNEQFF. CDR3 DNA: TGTGCCAGTAGTCAAACCGGGACAGGGGGTACCTACAATGAGCAGTTCTTC.

This chain uses TRBV5-4 with TRBJ1-3; D gene uncertain. V was clipped by 0 bases and J by 2 bases, with 6 bases between them. CDR1 and CDR2 from the germline V gene are SGHNT and YYREEE (reference sequence). The CDR3 length is 14 residues. CDR3 sequence: CASSLDSTGNTIYF. The CDR3, as DNA: TGTGCCAGCAGCTTGGACAGCACTGGAAACACCATATATTTT.

V usage is TRBV28 and J usage is TRBJ2-7, with TRBD1 matching over 10 bases. This CDR3 region has 17 residues. Germline loops: CDR1 MDHEN, CDR2 SYDVKM. The junction had 9 bases not matched to a gene; V was cut back by 4 bases and J by 0 bases. CDR3 residues: CASSSLTGTGDSYEQYF. CDR3 nucleotides: TGTGCCAGCAGTTCGTTGACCGGGACAGGGGACTCCTACGAGCAGTACTTC.